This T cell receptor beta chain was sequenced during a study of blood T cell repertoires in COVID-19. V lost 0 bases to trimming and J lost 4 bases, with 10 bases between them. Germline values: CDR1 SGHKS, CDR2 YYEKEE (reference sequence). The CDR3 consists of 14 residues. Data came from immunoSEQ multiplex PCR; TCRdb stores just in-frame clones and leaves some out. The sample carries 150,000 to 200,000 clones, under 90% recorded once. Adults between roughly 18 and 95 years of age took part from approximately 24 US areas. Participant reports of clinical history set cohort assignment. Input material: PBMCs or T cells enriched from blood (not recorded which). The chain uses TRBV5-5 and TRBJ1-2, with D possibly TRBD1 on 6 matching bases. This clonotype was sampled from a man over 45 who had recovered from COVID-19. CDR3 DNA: TGTGCCAGCAGCTTGGGAACAGGGTTCTATGGCTACACCTTC. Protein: CASSLGTGFYGYTF.